The present TCR beta chain was sequenced within a study of T cell repertoires in cytomegalovirus infection. Overall study: Peptides in the study included HLA-C-restricted and HLA-B-restricted CMV epitopes. TCR beta signatures that were public indicated CMV infection and matching HLA type.

Concerning this clonotype itself: The antigen is unknown.

The CDR3 covers 12 residues. Unmatched junction bases numbered 7, after V lost 5 bases and J lost 11 bases. Study conclusions and caveats: Ex vivo responses were dominated by HLA-C-restricted CMV-specific TCR beta clonotypes.

From the reads, TCRdb called clonotypes with MiXCR, one entry per CDR3 protein. The data show about 570,000 distinct CDR3 sequences, 40% seen once. This clonotype was obtained from a human donor in good health (CMV status not recorded). Some clones in this sample may be carry-over from other donors' samples. The specimen comprised cultured PBMCs, sampled from culture after CMV antigen stimulation. The rearrangement joins TRBV12-3 or TRBV12-4 to TRBJ1-1; the match to TRBD1 covers 8 bases. The CDR3 DNA reads TGTGCCAGCAGTCCAACTGACAGGGGCGCTTTCTTT. Translation: CASSPTDRGAFF.